Sequencing of this T cell receptor (beta chain) was carried out in a study of shared clonotypes between healthy human individuals (dated by TCRdb to about 2020). General notes on the study: The cohort included a few men and a couple of women between 18 and 49 years of age. To estimate repertoire size and how much clonotypes are shared between individuals, the study performed deep sequencing of blood TCR repertoires from a few healthy adults. Libraries were prepared and TCR repertoires were sequenced by different laboratories using diverse techniques, in order to increase sequencing depth and limit assay-specific biases. Each donor's leukapheresis produced roughly between roughly 0.94 and 9.5 billion PBMCs. General conclusions and limits of the study: Based on pairwise subsampling, the degree of clonotype sharing among donors was expected to be affected by sequencing depth. The genetic and exposure-history diversity represented was limited by the small number of donors. Sampling was limited to blood, and TCR repertoires in tissue likely differ from TCR repertoires in blood.

Using the deep immunoSEQ assay, TCR CDR3 regions were amplified from genomic DNA by multiplex PCR. Extracted genomic DNA from each cell subset was distributed evenly across all wells of several immunoSEQ 96-well plates, and each plate was treated as a replicate. Each replicate PCR for unsorted PBMC received roughly 290 ng genomic DNA, equal to 30,000 to 35,000 T cell genomes. Genomic DNA from unsorted PBMC was sequenced over ten immunoSEQ deep assay plates. Purified libraries were quantified with a Qubit 3.0 fluorometer, sized on a Bioanalyzer 2100, and re-quantified with the KAPA Library Quantification kit. A separate single-read 150-cycle Illumina NextSeq 550 flow cell was used to sequence each immunoSEQ 96-well plate. Under the source paper's analysis protocol: Because only junctional sequences without quality scores were contained in the immunoSEQ output, filtering matching that applied to full-length reads could not be performed. To assign V/J genes and CDR3, sequences were annotated against IMGT germline references using PyIR, a Python wrapper for IgBLAST v1.9. Reads with weak V/J assignments (E-value above 1e-6), missing CDR3, stop codons, out-of-frame junctions, or ambiguous translated residues were removed. V3J clonotypes were defined as sequences sharing an identical inferred V gene, J gene, and CDR3 amino acid sequence. The percentage overlap between two repertoires was calculated by dividing the number of shared unique clonotypes by the size of the smaller repertoire. Richness of each repertoire was evaluated using RTK rarefaction, the Chao1 estimator, and Recon v2.1 estimates of unobserved clonotypes. TCRdb carries this immuneACCESS record with in-frame sequences only. Its versions omit some clonotypes, under half of them owing to an unresolved V gene in the studies checked, with the rest unexplained. That table furnishes V, J and clone size, whereas the DNA furnished D and trimming. The sample yields 520,000 or so clones; 75% to 85% were counted once. Clones ranked in the top ten supply 13% of the sample.

The donors were healthy, HIV-negative adults with no recently reported acute infections or vaccinations. Only Caucasian adults living in Nashville, Tennessee, USA were represented among the donors. For unsorted samples, about 90 million PBMCs were counted and genomic DNA was extracted with the QIAamp DNA Blood Mini kit. Blood was obtained by leukapheresis, after which PBMCs were separated by Ficoll-Histopaque density gradient centrifugation and cryopreserved in liquid nitrogen vapor phase. CDR1 and CDR2 are read off the germline V gene (reference sequence) as PRHDT and FYEKMQ. The CDR3 goes from the cysteine to the phenylalanine over 16 residues. The only DNA kept is the CDR3, 48 bases in frame from the first base. Relative to germline, V is 0 bases shorter and J is 5 bases shorter, with 13 bases between their ends. On this clone itself: This clone's antigen is unknown. One base away there is no much larger clone; base qualities are not given.

This receptor was taken from a woman between 35 and 50 years old in good health. Some clones in this sample may be carry-over from other donors' samples. The rearranged segments are TRBV13 and TRBJ1-4; no confident D gene assignment can be made. Sequencing input: PBMCs. The encoded CDR3 is CASSLGPVVLNEKLFF. The DNA reads TGTGCCAGCAGCTTAGGCCCGGTGGTTCTCAATGAAAAACTGTTTTTT.